This T cell receptor (beta chain) was obtained from a study of OX40 agonist ivuxolimab in advanced cancers. The CDR3 is 12 residues long. V dropped 1 base and J dropped 5 bases, with 5 bases sitting between them. The germline V gene encodes CDR1 KGHSH and CDR2 LQKENI. The data were produced by immunoSEQ multiplex PCR, yet TCRdb's version contains in-frame clones alone and is incomplete. The table shows some 77,000 clones, with roughly 85% occurring only once. Blood draws occurred at baseline, cycle 4 day 1, and cycle 7 day 1. The sequences come from CD4+ or CD8+ T cells sorted from blood, collected in a trial of the OX40 agonist ivuxolimab. V gene TRBV18 combines with J gene TRBJ2-5, with D possibly matching TRBD2 (5 bases). The TCR comes from an adult with an advanced solid tumor such as melanoma, head and neck, liver or kidney cancer. The CDR3 spells CASSPREETQYF. The CDR3 DNA follows: TGTGCCAGCTCACCACGGGAGGAGACCCAGTACTTC.